The TCR beta chain under discussion was sequenced for a study of blood T cell repertoires in COVID-19. This table comes from immunoSEQ multiplex PCR, and its TCRdb copy is limited to in-frame clones, with some not included. Of under 250,000 clones listed, approximately 90% were seen once; the top ten hold approximately 0.77%. Sequenced sample: peripheral blood. The sequence was obtained from a man in his 60s with COVID-19, enrolled during active disease.

The CDR3 nucleotides read TGTGCCAGCAGCTCGTGGACTAGCGGGGTGGGTGAGCAGTTCTTC. Amino acids: CASSSWTSGVGEQFF. The V and J genes are TRBV11-2 and TRBJ2-1; 12 bases align to TRBD2. V was pared by 4 bases and J by 9 bases, with 7 bases of the junction left unmatched. The length of the CDR3 is 15 residues. Looked up from germline, CDR1 is SGHAT and CDR2 is FQNNGV.